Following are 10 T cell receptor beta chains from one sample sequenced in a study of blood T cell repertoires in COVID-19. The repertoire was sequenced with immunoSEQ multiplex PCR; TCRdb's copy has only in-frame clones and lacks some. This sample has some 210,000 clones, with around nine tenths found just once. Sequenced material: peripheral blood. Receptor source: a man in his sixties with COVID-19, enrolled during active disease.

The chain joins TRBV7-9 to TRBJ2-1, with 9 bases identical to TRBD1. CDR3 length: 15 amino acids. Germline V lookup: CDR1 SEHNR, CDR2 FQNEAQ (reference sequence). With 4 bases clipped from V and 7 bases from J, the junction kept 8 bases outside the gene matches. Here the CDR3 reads CASSSAGQGWNEQFF. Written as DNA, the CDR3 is TGTGCCAGCAGCTCGGCCGGACAGGGGTGGAATGAGCAGTTCTTC.

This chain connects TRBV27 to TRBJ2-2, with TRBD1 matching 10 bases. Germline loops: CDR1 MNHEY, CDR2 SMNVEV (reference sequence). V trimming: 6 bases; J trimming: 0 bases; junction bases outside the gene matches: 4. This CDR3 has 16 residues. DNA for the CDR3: TGTGCCAGCAGGGACAGGGGGAGTCCGAACACCGGGGAGCTGTTTTTT. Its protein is CASRDRGSPNTGELFF.

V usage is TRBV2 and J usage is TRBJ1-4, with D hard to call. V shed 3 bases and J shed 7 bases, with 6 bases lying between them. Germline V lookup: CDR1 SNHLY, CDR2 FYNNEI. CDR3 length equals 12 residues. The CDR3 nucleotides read TGTGCCAGCAGTGATAACGGTGAAAAACTGTTTTTT. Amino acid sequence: CASSDNGEKLFF. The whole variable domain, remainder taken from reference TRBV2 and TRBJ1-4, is EPEVTQTPSHQVTQMGQEVILRCVPISNHLYFYWYRQILGQKVEFLVSFYNNEISEKSEIFDDQFSVERPDGSNFTLKIRSTKLEDSAMYFCASSDNGEKLFFGSGTQLSVL.

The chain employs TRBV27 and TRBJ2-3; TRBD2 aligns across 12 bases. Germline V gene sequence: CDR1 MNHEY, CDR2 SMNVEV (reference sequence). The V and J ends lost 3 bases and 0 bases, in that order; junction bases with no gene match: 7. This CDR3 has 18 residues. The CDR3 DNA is TGTGCCAGCAGTTTCAGGCTAGCGGGAGGGGGTAGCACAGATACGCAGTATTTT. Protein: CASSFRLAGGGSTDTQYF.

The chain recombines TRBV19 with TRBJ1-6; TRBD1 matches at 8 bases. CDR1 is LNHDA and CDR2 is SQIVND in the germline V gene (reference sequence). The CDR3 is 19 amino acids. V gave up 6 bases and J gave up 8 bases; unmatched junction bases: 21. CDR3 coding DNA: TGTGCCAGTAGCGCCCAGGGGGCGCAGACGAAATGGATATATTCACCCCTCCACTTT. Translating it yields CASSAQGAQTKWIYSPLHF.

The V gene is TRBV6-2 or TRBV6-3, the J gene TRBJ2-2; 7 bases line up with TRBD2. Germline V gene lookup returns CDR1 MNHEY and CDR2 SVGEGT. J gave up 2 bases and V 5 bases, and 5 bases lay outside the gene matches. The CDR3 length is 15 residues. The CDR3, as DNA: TGTGCCAGCAGTGACGGGAGGCGAAACACCGGGGAGCTGTTTTTT. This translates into CASSDGRRNTGELFF.

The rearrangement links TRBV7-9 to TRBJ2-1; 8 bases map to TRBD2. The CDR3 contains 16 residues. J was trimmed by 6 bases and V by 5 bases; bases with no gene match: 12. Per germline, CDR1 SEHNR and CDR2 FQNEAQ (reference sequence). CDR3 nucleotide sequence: TGTGCCAGCAGCCTTCGAGCGGGAGAGGGGCGCAATGAGCAGTTCTTC. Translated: CASSLRAGEGRNEQFF.

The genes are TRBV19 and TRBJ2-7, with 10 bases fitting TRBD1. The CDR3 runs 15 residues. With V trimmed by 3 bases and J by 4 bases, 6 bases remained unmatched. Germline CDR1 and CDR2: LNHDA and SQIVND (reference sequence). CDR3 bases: TGTGCCAGTAGTATCCGGGACAGGGGAGGTTACGAGCAGTACTTC. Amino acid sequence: CASSIRDRGGYEQYF.

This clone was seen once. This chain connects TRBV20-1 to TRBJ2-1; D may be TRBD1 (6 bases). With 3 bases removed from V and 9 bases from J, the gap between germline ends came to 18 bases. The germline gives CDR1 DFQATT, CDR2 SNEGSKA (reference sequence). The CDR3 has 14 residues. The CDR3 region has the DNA TGCAGTGCTAGTGGGGGCTTCATACAATCTGAGCAGTTCTTC. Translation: CSASGGFIQSEQFF.

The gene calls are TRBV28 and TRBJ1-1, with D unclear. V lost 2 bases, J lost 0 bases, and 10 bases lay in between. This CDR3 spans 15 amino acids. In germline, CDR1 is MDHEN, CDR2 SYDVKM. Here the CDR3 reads CASSLLGSMNTEAFF. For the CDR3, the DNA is TGTGCCAGCAGTTTACTGGGGAGCATGAACACTGAAGCTTTCTTT.